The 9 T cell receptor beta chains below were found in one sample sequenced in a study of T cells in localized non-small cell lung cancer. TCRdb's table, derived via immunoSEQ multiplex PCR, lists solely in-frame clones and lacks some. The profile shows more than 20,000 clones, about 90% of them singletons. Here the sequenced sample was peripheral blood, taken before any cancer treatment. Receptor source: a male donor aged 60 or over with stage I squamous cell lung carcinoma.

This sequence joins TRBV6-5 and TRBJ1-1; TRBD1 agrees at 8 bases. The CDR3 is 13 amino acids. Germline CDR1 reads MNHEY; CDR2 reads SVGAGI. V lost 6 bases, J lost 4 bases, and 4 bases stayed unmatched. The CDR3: CASSFTGGTEAFF. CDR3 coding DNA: TGTGCCAGCAGCTTTACAGGGGGCACTGAAGCTTTCTTT.

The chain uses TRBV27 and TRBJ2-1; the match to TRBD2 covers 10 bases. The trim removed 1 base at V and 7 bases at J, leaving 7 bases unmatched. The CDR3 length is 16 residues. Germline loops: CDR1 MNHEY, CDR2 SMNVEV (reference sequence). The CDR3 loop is CASSLYPSGSWNEQFF. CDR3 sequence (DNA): TGTGCCAGCAGTTTATACCCTAGCGGGAGTTGGAATGAGCAGTTCTTC.

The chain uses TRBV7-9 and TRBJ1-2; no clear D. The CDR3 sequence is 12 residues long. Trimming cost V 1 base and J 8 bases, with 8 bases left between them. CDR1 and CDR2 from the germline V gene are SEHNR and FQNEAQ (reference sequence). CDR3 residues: CASSLDTGGYTF. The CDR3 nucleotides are TGTGCCAGCAGCTTAGACACTGGCGGCTACACCTTC.

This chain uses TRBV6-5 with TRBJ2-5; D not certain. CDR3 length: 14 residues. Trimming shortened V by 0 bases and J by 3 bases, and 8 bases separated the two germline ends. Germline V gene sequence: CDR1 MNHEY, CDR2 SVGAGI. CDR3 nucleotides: TGTGCCAGCAGTTACTCTCGCCGGAAAGAGACCCAGTACTTC. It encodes CASSYSRRKETQYF.

Here the CDR3 reads CAWSVPDTEAFF. Written as DNA, the CDR3 is TGTGCCTGGAGTGTACCGGACACTGAAGCTTTCTTT. The rearrangement links TRBV30 to TRBJ1-1; D unclear. Trimming removed 0 bases from V and 3 bases from J, with 5 bases in between. Germline CDR1 is GTSNPN and CDR2 is SVGIG (reference sequence). The CDR3 contains 12 residues.

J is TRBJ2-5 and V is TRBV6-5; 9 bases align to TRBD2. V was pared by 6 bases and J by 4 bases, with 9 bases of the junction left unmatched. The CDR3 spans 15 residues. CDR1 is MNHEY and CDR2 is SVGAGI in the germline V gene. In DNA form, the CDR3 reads TGTGCCAGCAGCTTAGGAGCGGGGGGAATAGAGACCCAGTACTTC. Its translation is CASSLGAGGIETQYF.

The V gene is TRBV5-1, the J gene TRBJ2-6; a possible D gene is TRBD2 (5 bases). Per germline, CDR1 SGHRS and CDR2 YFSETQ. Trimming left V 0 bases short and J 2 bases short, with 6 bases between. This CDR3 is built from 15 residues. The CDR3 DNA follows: TGCGCCAGCAGCTTGGACGGGACTGGGGCCAACGTCCTGACTTTC. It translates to CASSLDGTGANVLTF.

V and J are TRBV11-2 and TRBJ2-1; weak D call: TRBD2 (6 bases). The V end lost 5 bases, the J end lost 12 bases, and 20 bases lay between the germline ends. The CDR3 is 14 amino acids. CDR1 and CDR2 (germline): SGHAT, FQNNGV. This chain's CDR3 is CASSSPLGRLGQFF. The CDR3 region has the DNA TGTGCCAGCAGCAGCCCTTTAGGGAGGTTGGGGCAGTTCTTC.

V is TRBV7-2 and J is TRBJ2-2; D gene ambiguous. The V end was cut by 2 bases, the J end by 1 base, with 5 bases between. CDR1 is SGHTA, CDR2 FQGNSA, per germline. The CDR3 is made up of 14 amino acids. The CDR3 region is CASSLSVNTGELFF. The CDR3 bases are TGTGCCAGCAGCTTATCAGTGAACACCGGGGAGCTGTTTTTT.